The 27 T cell receptor beta chains in this list originate from one sample, sequenced in a study of OX40 agonist ivuxolimab in advanced cancers. Clones were read by immunoSEQ multiplex PCR, and TCRdb kept only the in-frame ones, dropping some. The sample includes some 65,000 clones, about nine tenths of them seen just once. The input for sequencing was CD4+ or CD8+ T cells sorted from blood, taken in a trial of the OX40 agonist ivuxolimab. The receptors here all came from an adult with an advanced solid tumor such as melanoma, head and neck, liver or kidney cancer.

This clone occurred once. The chain has TRBV28 and TRBJ1-1, with D uncertain. The V end was cut by 5 bases, the J end by 10 bases, with 17 bases between. Germline V gives CDR1 MDHEN, CDR2 SYDVKM. This CDR3 has 13 residues. The CDR3 protein is CASSREGSQSAFF. Here the CDR3 DNA reads TGTGCCAGCAGTCGGGAAGGGTCACAGTCAGCTTTCTTT.

V is TRBV6-1 and J is TRBJ2-7; the D gene is possibly TRBD2 (6 bases). The CDR3 has 17 amino acids. Between the trimmed V and J ends, which lost 4 bases and 5 bases, there was a span of 24 bases. Germline lookup yields CDR1 MNHNS and CDR2 SASEGT. CDR3 sequence (DNA): TGTGCCAGCAGTGGAGGAGGAGGGGCCTCATGGATTGACGAGCAGTACTTC. It is translated as CASSGGGGASWIDEQYF.

The J gene is TRBJ2-5, the V gene TRBV14, with D unclear. The CDR3 sequence is 15 residues long. The V end lost 0 bases, the J end lost 5 bases, and 13 bases lay between the germline ends. Germline CDR1 reads SGHDN; CDR2 reads FVKESK. In nucleotides, the CDR3 is TGTGCCAGCAGCCAAGAGGTTGCATCCGGGGAGACCCAGTACTTC. Its protein product is CASSQEVASGETQYF.

The V and J genes are TRBV7-6 and TRBJ1-4; D is unclear. CDR3 length: 12 residues. V was clipped by 4 bases and J by 7 bases, with 7 bases between them. Germline loops: CDR1 SGHVS, CDR2 FNYEAQ. The DNA of the CDR3 is TGTGCCAGCAGCTCGGTGGGTGAAAAACTGTTTTTT. This gives the protein CASSSVGEKLFF. The full variable domain, its missing parts supplied by reference TRBV7-6 and TRBJ1-4, is GAGVSQSPRYKVTKRGQDVALRCDPISGHVSLYWYRQALGQGPEFLTYFNYEAQQDKSGLPNDRFSAERPEGSISTLTIQRTEQRDSAMYRCASSSVGEKLFFGSGTQLSVL.

This rearrangement joins TRBV14 to TRBJ2-7, with D possibly TRBD2 on 6 matching bases. CDR1 and CDR2 from the germline V gene are SGHDN and FVKESK. This CDR3 has 14 residues. The V gene lost 8 bases and the J gene lost 4 bases, with 18 bases spanning the gap. The CDR3 sequence is CASRSGGFGYEQYF. The DNA of the CDR3 is TGTGCCAGCCGGAGTGGGGGGTTCGGATACGAGCAGTACTTC. Filled out from reference TRBV14 and TRBJ2-7, the complete variable domain reads EAGVTQFPSHSVIEKGQTVTLRCDPISGHDNLYWYRRVMGKEIKFLLHFVKESKQDESGMPNNRFLAERTGGTYSTLKVQPAELEDSGVYFCASRSGGFGYEQYFGPGTRLTVT.

The V call is TRBV6-1, the J call TRBJ2-2; D is perhaps TRBD1 (7 bases). This CDR3 has 14 residues. The V gene lost 9 bases and the J gene lost 4 bases, with 15 bases spanning the gap. Germline CDR1 MNHNS, CDR2 SASEGT. The CDR3 DNA is TGTGCCAGTATCAGGGGGGAGGCCACCGGGGAGCTGTTTTTT. Its translation is CASIRGEATGELFF.

The CDR3 reads CAITPRPTDTNTEAFF. CDR3 bases: TGTGCCATCACCCCCCGACCGACGGATACGAACACTGAAGCTTTCTTT. V gene TRBV10-3 combines with J gene TRBJ1-1; D is unclear. This CDR3 contains 16 residues. CDR1 and CDR2 from the germline V gene are ENHRY and SYGVKD. Trimming pared 7 bases from V and 1 base from J, leaving 19 bases between.

This sequence joins TRBV5-1 and TRBJ1-1; no definite D call. Trimming pared 0 bases from V and 1 base from J, leaving 7 bases between. The CDR3 totals 14 residues. Germline V gene data show CDR1 as SGHRS and CDR2 as YFSETQ. The CDR3 region is CASSLAPGNTEAFF. DNA of the CDR3: TGCGCCAGCAGCTTGGCTCCAGGGAACACTGAAGCTTTCTTT.

This rearrangement joins TRBV7-8 to TRBJ2-1; no reliable D call. The V gene lost 3 bases and the J gene lost 4 bases, with 16 bases spanning the gap. Germline V gives CDR1 SGHVS, CDR2 FQNEAQ. This CDR3 has 16 amino acids. DNA for the CDR3: TGTGCCAGCAGCTTGCCGACAAGAGTGGGTTACAATGAGCAGTTCTTC. This gives the protein CASSLPTRVGYNEQFF.

The V call is TRBV4-1, the J call TRBJ1-5, with D possibly being TRBD1 (5 bases). The V end was cut by 0 bases, the J end by 2 bases, with 11 bases between. The CDR3 is 16 amino acids. The germline gives CDR1 MGHRA, CDR2 YSYEKL. Here the CDR3 reads CASSQEGGAGNQPQHF. The DNA for the CDR3 is TGCGCCAGCAGCCAAGAAGGCGGGGCCGGCAATCAGCCCCAGCATTTT.

This clone was found once. The CDR3 loop is CASSTQSTGRIEAFF. In DNA form, the CDR3 reads TGTGCCAGCAGCACTCAATCGACCGGGAGAATTGAAGCTTTCTTT. The chain combines TRBV7-9 with TRBJ1-1; D is ambiguous. This CDR3 has 15 residues. Trimming removed 5 bases at V and 7 bases at J, with 20 bases between. Germline assignment: CDR1 SEHNR and CDR2 FQNEAQ (reference sequence).

V gene TRBV5-4 combines with J gene TRBJ2-1; D gene ambiguous. Germline values: CDR1 SGHNT, CDR2 YYREEE (reference sequence). The CDR3 loop spans 16 amino acids. V lost 3 bases, J lost 1 base, and 14 bases lay in between. The CDR3 nucleotides read TGTGCCAGCAGCTCCGACCGGCTCGATTCCTACAATGAGCAGTTCTTC. Its protein product is CASSSDRLDSYNEQFF.

This clone appeared a single time. The chain carries TRBV29-1 and TRBJ2-1; 10 bases line up with TRBD2. There are 16 residues in the CDR3. After removal of 5 bases from V and 7 bases from J, the junction contained 14 bases not matched to a gene. CDR1 SQVTM and CDR2 ANQGSEA come from the germline V gene. In nucleotides, the CDR3 is TGCAGCGTTCATAAACCCGGGACTAGCGTCGAGAATGAGCAGTTCTTC. Translated: CSVHKPGTSVENEQFF.

The chain joins TRBV6-5 to TRBJ1-3, with D possibly being TRBD1 (6 bases). The CDR3 is 16 amino acids. V lost 0 bases and J lost 1, with 10 bases in between. Germline V gene sequence: CDR1 MNHEY, CDR2 SVGAGI. CDR3 coding DNA: TGTGCCAGCAGTTACTCAGCACAGGGATCTGGAAACACCATATATTTT. Residues: CASSYSAQGSGNTIYF.

This clone turned up a few times. The V and J genes are TRBV18 and TRBJ1-5; D is perhaps TRBD1 (5 bases). This CDR3 is built from 16 residues. Germline V gene lookup returns CDR1 KGHSH and CDR2 LQKENI. V shed 5 bases and J shed 0 bases, with 14 bases lying between them. Written as DNA, the CDR3 is TGTGCCAGCTCATCAGAGACAGCTTATAGCAATCAGCCCCAGCATTTT. Amino acids: CASSSETAYSNQPQHF.

V is TRBV5-5 and J is TRBJ1-3; D not resolved. Germline values: CDR1 SGHKS, CDR2 YYEKEE (reference sequence). V lost 2 bases and J lost 4, with 16 bases in between. There are 16 residues in the CDR3. The DNA of the CDR3 is TGTGCCAGCAGCTTTGGCCTCACTCTGTCGGGAAACACCATATATTTT. Translating it yields CASSFGLTLSGNTIYF.

The V gene is TRBV2, the J gene TRBJ1-1, with D possibly matching TRBD1 (6 bases). The CDR3 is 12 residues long. V lost 5 bases, J lost 11 bases, and 15 bases lay in between. Germline V lookup: CDR1 SNHLY, CDR2 FYNNEI. CDR3 nucleotides: TGTGCCAGCAGTCTCCGTCCCCAGGGGGCTTTCTTT. Its protein is CASSLRPQGAFF.

The chain joins TRBV6-5 to TRBJ2-5; TRBD2 aligns across 8 bases. This CDR3 region has 14 residues. The J segment lost 1 base and the V segment lost 2 bases, leaving 0 bases of the junction unmatched. Looked up from germline, CDR1 is MNHEY and CDR2 is SVGAGI. The CDR3 loop is CASSYAGGQETQYF. The CDR3 nucleotides are TGTGCCAGCAGTTACGCGGGGGGCCAAGAGACCCAGTACTTC.

The rearrangement joins TRBV5-6 to TRBJ2-2, with D possibly TRBD1 on 6 matching bases. The CDR3 loop spans 18 amino acids. The V end lost 0 bases, the J end lost 4 bases, and 19 bases lay between the germline ends. Germline V gives CDR1 SGHDT, CDR2 YYEEEE. Here the CDR3 DNA reads TGTGCCAGCAGCTTGGCACGGTTCGCAGGGGCGGTCACCGGGGAGCTGTTTTTT. It yields the protein CASSLARFAGAVTGELFF.

V and J are TRBV28 and TRBJ1-6; the match to TRBD1 covers 10 bases. The length of the CDR3 is 15 residues. Trimming removed 5 bases from V and 9 bases from J; junction bases left unmatched: 7. CDR1 is MDHEN, CDR2 SYDVKM, per germline. This CDR3 reads CASSNRQGARSPLHF. Written as DNA, the CDR3 is TGTGCCAGCAGTAACCGACAGGGGGCTCGTTCACCCCTCCACTTT.

The V and J genes are TRBV28 and TRBJ2-7; D is unresolved. V lost 2 bases and J lost 2, with 10 bases in between. The germline V gene encodes CDR1 MDHEN and CDR2 SYDVKM. There are 14 residues in the CDR3. CDR3 amino acids: CASSLTVWAYEQYF. For the CDR3, the DNA is TGTGCCAGCAGTTTAACGGTTTGGGCCTACGAGCAGTACTTC.

This chain links TRBV28 with TRBJ1-4, with 7 bases identical to TRBD1. CDR1 and CDR2 from the germline V gene are MDHEN and SYDVKM. Losses at the gene ends were 1 base for V and 8 bases for J; bases not matched to a gene: 7. CDR3 length equals 15 residues. CDR3 in amino acids: CASSLLAGGREKLFF. The DNA for the CDR3 is TGTGCCAGCAGTTTATTAGCAGGGGGAAGGGAAAAACTGTTTTTT.

Comments on this clone: Compared with germline, one end of the junction differs, possibly owing to a read error. The chain uses TRBV6-5 and TRBJ1-4, with TRBD1 as a possible D gene (6 bases). The CDR3 spans 14 residues. CDR1 and CDR2 (germline): MNHEY, SVGAGI. The CDR3 is CASGYVRGREKLFF. For the CDR3, the DNA is TGTGCCAGCGGTTACGTCAGGGGTCGTGAAAAACTGTTTTTT.

This sequence joins TRBV27 and TRBJ2-6; TRBD2 matches at 12 bases. This CDR3 region has 20 residues. The V segment lost 1 base and the J segment 1 base; nucleotides outside the gene matches: 8. CDR1 is MNHEY, CDR2 SMNVEV, per germline (reference sequence). CDR3 residues: CASSLYGLAGGPSGANVLTF. The CDR3, as DNA: TGTGCCAGCAGTTTATACGGGCTAGCGGGAGGGCCTTCTGGGGCCAACGTCCTGACTTTC.

In this sample, this clone turned up once. The gene calls are TRBV14 and TRBJ2-1, with 9 bases aligning to TRBD1. The junction had 1 base not matched to a gene; V was cut back by 1 base and J by 15 bases. This CDR3 is built from 11 residues. Germline V CDR1 and CDR2: SGHDN, FVKESK. The CDR3 loop reads CASSQGDRVFF. DNA of the CDR3: TGTGCCAGCAGCCAAGGGGACAGGGTGTTCTTC.

This chain uses TRBV7-8 with TRBJ2-1; 7 bases are a match to TRBD1. J lost 15 bases, V lost 3 bases, and 8 bases had no gene match. The CDR3 runs to 12 residues. The germline CDR1 and CDR2 sequences are SGHVS and FQNEAQ. CDR3 coding DNA: TGTGCCAGCAGCTTTTTCGGGACAGAACGGTTCTTC. Translation gives CASSFFGTERFF.

The chain carries TRBV9 and TRBJ2-1, with 10 bases identical to TRBD1. This CDR3 has 14 residues. Trimming at V came to 6 bases and at J to 5 bases, leaving 5 bases not matched to a gene. Germline V gene sequence: CDR1 SGDLS, CDR2 YYNGEE. For the CDR3, the DNA is TGTGCCAGCACCCCGGGACAGGGGAACAATGAGCAGTTCTTC. Protein product: CASTPGQGNNEQFF.